This TCR beta chain was found in a study of shared clonotypes between healthy human individuals. Overall study context: Each donor's CD4 naive and CD4 memory cells filled three plates apiece, CD8 naive two, and CD8 memory one.

Genomic DNA per cell subset filled all wells of several immunoSEQ plates. Assay used: immunoSEQ multiplex PCR; TCRdb lists only in-frame clones, some missing. The sample holds 2 million to 2.5 million clones, approximately 94% seen once. General study results and limits: Memory subsets had estimated richness that was generally smaller than that of naive subsets. Naive CD4 clonotypes were shared across several donors at approximately 5.3%.

A note on this clone: Its antigen is undetermined.

The J segment lost 1 base and the V segment lost 0 bases, leaving 8 bases of the junction unmatched. The CDR3 spans 17 residues. Germline CDR1 reads SGHRS; CDR2 reads YFSETQ. This chain links TRBV5-1 with TRBJ2-5; the match to TRBD1 covers 8 bases. The specimen was naive CD4+ T cells sorted from blood. The subset denotes: CD45RA+ positively selected. The source of this sequence is a man between 18 and 35 years old in good health. Written as DNA, the CDR3 is TGCGCCAGCAGCTTGGGCGGGACAGGAGCCTTCCAAGAGACCCAGTACTTC. It specifies CASSLGGTGAFQETQYF. The full variable domain, with the rest looked up from reference TRBV5-1 and TRBJ2-5, is KAGVTQTPRYLIKTRGQQVTLSCSPISGHRSVSWYQQTPGQGLQFLFEYFSETQRNKGNFPGRFSGRQFSNSRSEMNVSTLELGDSALYLCASSLGGTGAFQETQYFGPGTRLLVL.